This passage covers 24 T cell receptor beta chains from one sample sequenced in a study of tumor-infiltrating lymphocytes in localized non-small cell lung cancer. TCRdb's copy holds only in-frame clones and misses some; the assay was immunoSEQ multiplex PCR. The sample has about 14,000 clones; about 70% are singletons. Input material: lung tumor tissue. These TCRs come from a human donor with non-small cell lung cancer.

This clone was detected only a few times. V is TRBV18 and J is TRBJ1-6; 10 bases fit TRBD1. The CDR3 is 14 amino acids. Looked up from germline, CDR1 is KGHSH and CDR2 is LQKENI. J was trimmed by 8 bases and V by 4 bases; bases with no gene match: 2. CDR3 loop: CASSRDRGDSPLHF. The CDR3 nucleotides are TGTGCCAGCTCACGGGACAGGGGTGATTCACCCCTCCACTTT.

The CDR3 DNA reads TGTGCCAGCAGCCCAGGGGTAACTAATGAAAAACTGTTTTTT. This codes for CASSPGVTNEKLFF. The chain couples TRBV7-9 to TRBJ1-4; D is possibly TRBD1 (6 bases). V was shortened by 5 bases and J by 1 base, with 8 bases between the two germline ends. Germline V gene data show CDR1 as SEHNR and CDR2 as FQNEAQ (reference sequence). CDR3 length equals 14 residues.

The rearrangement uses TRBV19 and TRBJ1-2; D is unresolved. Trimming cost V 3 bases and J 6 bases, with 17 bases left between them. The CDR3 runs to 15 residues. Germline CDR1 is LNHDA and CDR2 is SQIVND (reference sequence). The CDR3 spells CASSISSVQTDGYTF. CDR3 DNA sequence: TGTGCCAGTAGTATCTCTTCGGTTCAAACCGATGGCTACACCTTC.

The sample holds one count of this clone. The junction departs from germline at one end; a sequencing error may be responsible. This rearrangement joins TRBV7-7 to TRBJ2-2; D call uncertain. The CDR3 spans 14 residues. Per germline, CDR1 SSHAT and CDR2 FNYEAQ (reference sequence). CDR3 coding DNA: TGTGCTAGCAGCTTAAGGGTCAACACCGGGGAGCTGTTTTTT. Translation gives CASSLRVNTGELFF.

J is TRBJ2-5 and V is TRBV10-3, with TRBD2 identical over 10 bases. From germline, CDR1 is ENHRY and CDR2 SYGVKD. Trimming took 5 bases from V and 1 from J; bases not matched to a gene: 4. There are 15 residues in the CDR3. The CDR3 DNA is TGTGCCATCAGTCCGTCTAGCGGGAGCCAAGAGACCCAGTACTTC. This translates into CAISPSSGSQETQYF.

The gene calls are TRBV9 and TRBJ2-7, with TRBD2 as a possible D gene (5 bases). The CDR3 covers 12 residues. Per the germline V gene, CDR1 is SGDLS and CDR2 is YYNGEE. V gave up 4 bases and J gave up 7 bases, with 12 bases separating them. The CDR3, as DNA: TGTGCCAGCAGCCAGTACCGGGGAGAGCAGTACTTC. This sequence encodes CASSQYRGEQYF.

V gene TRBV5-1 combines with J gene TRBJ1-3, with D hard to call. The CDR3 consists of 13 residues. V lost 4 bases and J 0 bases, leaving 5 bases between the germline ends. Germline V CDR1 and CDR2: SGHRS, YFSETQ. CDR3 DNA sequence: TGCGCCAGCAGCACCTACTCTGGAAACACCATATATTTT. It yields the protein CASSTYSGNTIYF. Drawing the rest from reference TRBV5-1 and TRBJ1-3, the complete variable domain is KAGVTQTPRYLIKTRGQQVTLSCSPISGHRSVSWYQQTPGQGLQFLFEYFSETQRNKGNFPGRFSGRQFSNSRSEMNVSTLELGDSALYLCASSTYSGNTIYFGEGSWLTVV.

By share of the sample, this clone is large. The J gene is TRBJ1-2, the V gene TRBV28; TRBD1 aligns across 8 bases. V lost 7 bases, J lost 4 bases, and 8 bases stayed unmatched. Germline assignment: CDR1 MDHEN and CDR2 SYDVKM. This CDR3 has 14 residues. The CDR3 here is CASIHGQGIYGYTF. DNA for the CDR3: TGTGCCAGCATTCATGGACAGGGCATCTATGGCTACACCTTC.

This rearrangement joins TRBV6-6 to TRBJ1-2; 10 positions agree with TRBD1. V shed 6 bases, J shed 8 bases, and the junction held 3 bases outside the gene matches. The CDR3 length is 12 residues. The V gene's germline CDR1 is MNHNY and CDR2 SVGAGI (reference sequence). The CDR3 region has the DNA TGTGCCAGCAGAGGACAGGGGGAAGGCTACACCTTC. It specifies CASRGQGEGYTF.

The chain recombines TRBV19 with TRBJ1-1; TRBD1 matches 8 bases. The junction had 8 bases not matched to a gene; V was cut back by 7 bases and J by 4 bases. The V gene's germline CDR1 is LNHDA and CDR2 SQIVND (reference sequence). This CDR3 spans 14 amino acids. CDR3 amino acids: CASIFGQGGTEAFF. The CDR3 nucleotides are TGTGCCAGTATTTTTGGACAGGGAGGCACTGAAGCTTTCTTT.

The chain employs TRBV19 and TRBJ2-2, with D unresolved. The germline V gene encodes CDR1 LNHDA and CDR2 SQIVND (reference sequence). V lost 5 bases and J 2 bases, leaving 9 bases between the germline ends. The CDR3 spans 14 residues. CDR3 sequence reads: CASSPRSNTGELFF. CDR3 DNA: TGTGCCAGTAGTCCCCGGTCAAACACCGGGGAGCTGTTTTTT.

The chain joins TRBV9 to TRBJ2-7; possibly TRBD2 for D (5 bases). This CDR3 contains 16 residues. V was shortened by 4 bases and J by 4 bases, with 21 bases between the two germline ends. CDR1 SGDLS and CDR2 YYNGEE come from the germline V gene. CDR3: CASSPRRATFRYEQYF. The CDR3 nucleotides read TGTGCCAGCAGCCCTAGGCGGGCCACCTTTAGGTACGAGCAGTACTTC.

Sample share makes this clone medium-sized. CDR3 region: CASSLVGVVGNTIYF. CDR3 coding DNA: TGTGCCAGCAGCTTAGTAGGGGTGGTTGGAAACACCATATATTTT. The chain combines TRBV11-2 with TRBJ1-3, with TRBD1 as a possible D gene (5 bases). CDR1 is SGHAT and CDR2 is FQNNGV in the germline V gene. This CDR3 spans 15 amino acids. The ends were cut back, 1 base at V and 3 bases at J, with 10 bases in the middle.

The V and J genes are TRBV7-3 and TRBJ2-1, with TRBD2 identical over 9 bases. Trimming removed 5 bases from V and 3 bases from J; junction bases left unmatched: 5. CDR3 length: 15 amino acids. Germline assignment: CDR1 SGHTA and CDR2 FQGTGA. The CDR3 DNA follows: TGTGCCAGCAGCCCAAGGACTAGCGACTACAATGAGCAGTTCTTC. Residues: CASSPRTSDYNEQFF. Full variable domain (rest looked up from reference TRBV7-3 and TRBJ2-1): GAGVSQTPSNKVTEKGKYVELRCDPISGHTALYWYRQSLGQGPEFLIYFQGTGAADDSGLPNDRFFAVRPEGSVSTLKIQRTERGDSAVYLCASSPRTSDYNEQFFGPGTRLTVL.

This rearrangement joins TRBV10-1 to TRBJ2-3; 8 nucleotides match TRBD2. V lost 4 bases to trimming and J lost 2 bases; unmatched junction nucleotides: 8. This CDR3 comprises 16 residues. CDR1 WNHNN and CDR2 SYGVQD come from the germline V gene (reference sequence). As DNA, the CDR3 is TGCGCCAGCAGTGGCCCAAGCGGGAGTATCACAGATACGCAGTATTTT. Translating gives CASSGPSGSITDTQYF.

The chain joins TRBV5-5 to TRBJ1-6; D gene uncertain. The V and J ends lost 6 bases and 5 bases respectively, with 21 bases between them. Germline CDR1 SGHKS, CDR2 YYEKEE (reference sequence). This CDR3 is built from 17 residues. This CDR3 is CASTPNKTEKDNSPLHF. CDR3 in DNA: TGTGCCAGCACACCAAACAAGACGGAGAAGGATAATTCACCCCTCCACTTT.

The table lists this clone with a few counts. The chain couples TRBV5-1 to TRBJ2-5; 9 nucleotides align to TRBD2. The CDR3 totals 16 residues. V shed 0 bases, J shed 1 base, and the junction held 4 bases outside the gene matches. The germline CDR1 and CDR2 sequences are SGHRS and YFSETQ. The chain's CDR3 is CASSLVGSGGQETQYF. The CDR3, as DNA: TGCGCCAGCAGCTTGGTTGGTAGCGGGGGCCAAGAGACCCAGTACTTC.

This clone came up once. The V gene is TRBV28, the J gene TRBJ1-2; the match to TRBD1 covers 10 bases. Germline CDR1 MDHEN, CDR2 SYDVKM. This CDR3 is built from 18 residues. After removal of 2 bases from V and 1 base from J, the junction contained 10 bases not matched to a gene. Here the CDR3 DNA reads TGTGCCAGCAGTTTAGGGTGGGGACAGGGGTTGGGTAACTATGGCTACACCTTC. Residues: CASSLGWGQGLGNYGYTF.

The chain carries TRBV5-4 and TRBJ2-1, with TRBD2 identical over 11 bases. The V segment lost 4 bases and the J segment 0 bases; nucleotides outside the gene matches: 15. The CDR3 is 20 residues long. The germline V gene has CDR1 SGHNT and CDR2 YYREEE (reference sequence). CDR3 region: CASSAPPGLADFTSYNEQFF. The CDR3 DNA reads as TGTGCCAGCAGCGCGCCACCGGGACTAGCGGACTTTACCTCCTACAATGAGCAGTTCTTC.

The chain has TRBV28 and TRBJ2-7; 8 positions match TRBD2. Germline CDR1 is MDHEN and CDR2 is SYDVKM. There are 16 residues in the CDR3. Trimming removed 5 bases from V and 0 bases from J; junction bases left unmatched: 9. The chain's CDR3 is CASSLRGGPLSYEQYF. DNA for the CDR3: TGTGCCAGCAGTCTACGGGGGGGCCCCCTCTCCTACGAGCAGTACTTC.

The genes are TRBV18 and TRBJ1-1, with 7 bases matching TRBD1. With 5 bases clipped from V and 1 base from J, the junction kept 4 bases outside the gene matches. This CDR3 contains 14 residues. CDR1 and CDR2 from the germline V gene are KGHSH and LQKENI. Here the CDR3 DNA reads TGTGCCAGCTCAGACCGGGACAGGAACACTGAAGCTTTCTTT. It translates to CASSDRDRNTEAFF.

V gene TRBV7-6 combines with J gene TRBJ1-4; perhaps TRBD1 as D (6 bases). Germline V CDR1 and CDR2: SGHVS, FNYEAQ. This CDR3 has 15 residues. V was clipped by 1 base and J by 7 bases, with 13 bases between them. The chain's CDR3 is CASSLGGRDGEKLFF. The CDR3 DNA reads TGTGCCAGCAGCTTAGGGGGGCGAGATGGTGAAAAACTGTTTTTT.

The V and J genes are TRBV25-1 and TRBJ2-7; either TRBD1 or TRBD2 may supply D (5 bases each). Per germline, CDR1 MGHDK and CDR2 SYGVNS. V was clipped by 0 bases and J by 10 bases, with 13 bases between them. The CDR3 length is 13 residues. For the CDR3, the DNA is TGTGCCAGCAGTGAATATGTAGGGACCGCACAGTACTTC. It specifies CASSEYVGTAQYF.

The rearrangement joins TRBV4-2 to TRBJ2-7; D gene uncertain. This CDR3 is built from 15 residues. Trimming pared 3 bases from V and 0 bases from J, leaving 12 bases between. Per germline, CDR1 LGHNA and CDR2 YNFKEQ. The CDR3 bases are TGTGCCAGCAGCCACACACAGCCGTTCTCCTACGAGCAGTACTTC. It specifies CASSHTQPFSYEQYF.